This TCR beta chain was sequenced for a study of shared clonotypes between healthy human individuals. General study findings and limits: Clonotype sharing across four donors was observed for about 4.8% of naive CD4 clonotypes.

Splitting of CD4+ cells produced CD45RA+ naive and CD45RA-negative memory subsets. It was 150 to 200 ng DNA, approximately 28,000 T cell genomes, that sorted-subset replicate PCRs used. Per the original methods: Junction-only sequences without quality scores came from ImmunoSEQ, so filtering differed. Profiling relied on immunoSEQ multiplex PCR, and the TCRdb table lists in-frame clones only, not all of them. D and trimming come from the DNA, and the V and J calls and clone size come from that table. The sample shows millions of clones, about 92% of them seen only once. Concerning this clone: The antigen remains unidentified.

Per germline, CDR1 SGDLS and CDR2 YYNGEE. The CDR3 is 15 amino acids. V dropped 0 bases and J dropped 6 bases, with 15 bases sitting between them. Sequenced sample: naive CD4+ T cells sorted from blood. The sample's subset: CD45RA+ positively selected. The gene calls are TRBV9 and TRBJ1-1; possibly TRBD1 for D (5 bases). The receptor was derived from a man between 18 and 35 years old in good health. The CDR3 DNA sequence: TGTGCCAGCAGCGTAGGGGTTGTCGGGGGTTCTGAAGCTTTCTTT. The encoded protein is CASSVGVVGGSEAFF.